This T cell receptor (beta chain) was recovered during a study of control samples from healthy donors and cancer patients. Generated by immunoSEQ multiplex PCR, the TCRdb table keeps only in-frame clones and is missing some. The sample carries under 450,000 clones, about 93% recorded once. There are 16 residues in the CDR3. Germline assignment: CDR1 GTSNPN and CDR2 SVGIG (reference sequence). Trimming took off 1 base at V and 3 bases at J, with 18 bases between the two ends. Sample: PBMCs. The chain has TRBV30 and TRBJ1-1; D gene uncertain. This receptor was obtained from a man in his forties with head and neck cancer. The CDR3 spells CAWSDTTRASDTEAFF. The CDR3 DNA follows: TGTGCCTGGAGTGACACGACCAGAGCCTCTGACACTGAAGCTTTCTTT.